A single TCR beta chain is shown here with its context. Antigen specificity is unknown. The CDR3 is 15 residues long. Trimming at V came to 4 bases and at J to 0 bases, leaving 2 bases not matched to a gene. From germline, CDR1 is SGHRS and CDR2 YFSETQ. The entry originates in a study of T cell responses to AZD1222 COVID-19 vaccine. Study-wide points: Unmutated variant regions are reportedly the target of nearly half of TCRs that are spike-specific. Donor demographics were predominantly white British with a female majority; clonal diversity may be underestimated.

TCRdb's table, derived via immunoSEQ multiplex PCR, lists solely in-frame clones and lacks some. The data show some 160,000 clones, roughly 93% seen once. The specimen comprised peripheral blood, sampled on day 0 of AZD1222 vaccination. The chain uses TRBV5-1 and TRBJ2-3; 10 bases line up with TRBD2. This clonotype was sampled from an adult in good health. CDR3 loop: CASSTAGGSTDTQYF. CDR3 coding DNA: TGCGCCAGCAGCACAGCGGGGGGGAGCACAGATACGCAGTATTTT.